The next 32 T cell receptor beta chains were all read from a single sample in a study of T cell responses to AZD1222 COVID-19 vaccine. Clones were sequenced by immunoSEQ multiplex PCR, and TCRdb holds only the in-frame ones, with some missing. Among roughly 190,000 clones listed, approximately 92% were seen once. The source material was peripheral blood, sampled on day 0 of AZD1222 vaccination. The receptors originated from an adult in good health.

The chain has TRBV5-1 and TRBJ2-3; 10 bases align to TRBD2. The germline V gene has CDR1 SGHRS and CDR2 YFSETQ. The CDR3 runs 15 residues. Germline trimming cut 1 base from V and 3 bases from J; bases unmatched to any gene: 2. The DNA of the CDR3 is TGCGCCAGCAGCTTGCAGCGGGGGGGAACAGATACGCAGTATTTT. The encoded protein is CASSLQRGGTDTQYF.

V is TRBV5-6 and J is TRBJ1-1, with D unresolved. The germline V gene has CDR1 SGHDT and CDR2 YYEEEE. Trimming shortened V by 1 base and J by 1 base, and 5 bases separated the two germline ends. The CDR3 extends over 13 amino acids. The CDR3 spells CASSLWENTEAFF. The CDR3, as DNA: TGTGCCAGCAGCTTGTGGGAGAACACTGAAGCTTTCTTT.

The CDR3 DNA is TGTGCCAGTAGTATAGGTAACCAGGGGACTGAAGCTTTCTTT. Translating it yields CASSIGNQGTEAFF. The V and J genes are TRBV19 and TRBJ1-1; maybe TRBD1 (6 bases). The CDR3 covers 14 residues. Germline V lookup: CDR1 LNHDA, CDR2 SQIVND (reference sequence). V lost 1 base, J lost 5 bases, and 11 bases lay in between.

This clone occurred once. The CDR3 protein is CASSAFPGETYEQYF. DNA of the CDR3: TGTGCCAGCAGCGCCTTCCCAGGGGAAACTTACGAGCAGTACTTC. This chain uses TRBV5-6 with TRBJ2-7; a weak D match, TRBD1 (6 bases). Deletions cut 4 bases from V and 4 bases from J, with 18 bases between. CDR3 length equals 15 residues. From germline, CDR1 is SGHDT and CDR2 YYEEEE. Full variable domain (rest looked up from reference TRBV5-6 and TRBJ2-7): DAGVTQSPTHLIKTRGQQVTLRCSPKSGHDTVSWYQQALGQGPQFIFQYYEEEERQRGNFPDRFSGHQFPNYSSELNVNALLLGDSALYLCASSAFPGETYEQYFGPGTRLTVT.

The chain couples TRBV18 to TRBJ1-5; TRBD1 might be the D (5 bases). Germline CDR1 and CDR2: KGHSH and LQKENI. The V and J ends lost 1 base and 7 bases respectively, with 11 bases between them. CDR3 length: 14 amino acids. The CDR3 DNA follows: TGTGCCAGCTCACCACAGGGGTCAGGGCAGCCCCAGCATTTT. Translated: CASSPQGSGQPQHF.

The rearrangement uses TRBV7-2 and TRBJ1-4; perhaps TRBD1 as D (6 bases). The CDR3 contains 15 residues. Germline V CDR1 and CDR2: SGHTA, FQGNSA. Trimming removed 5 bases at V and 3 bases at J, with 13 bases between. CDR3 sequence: CASSPGGVANEKLFF. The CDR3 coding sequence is TGTGCCAGCAGCCCTGGGGGCGTTGCTAATGAAAAACTGTTTTTT. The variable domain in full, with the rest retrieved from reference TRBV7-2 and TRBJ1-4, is GAGVSQSPSNKVTEKGKDVELRCDPISGHTALYWYRQSLGQGLEFLIYFQGNSAPDKSGLPSDRFSAERTGGSVSTLTIQRTQQEDSAVYLCASSPGGVANEKLFFGSGTQLSVL.

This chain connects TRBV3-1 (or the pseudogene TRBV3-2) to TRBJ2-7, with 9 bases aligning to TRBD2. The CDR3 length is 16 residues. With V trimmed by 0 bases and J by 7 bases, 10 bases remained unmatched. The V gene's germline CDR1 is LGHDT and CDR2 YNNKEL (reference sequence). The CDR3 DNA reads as TGTGCCAGCAGCCAAGAAGGAGGCGGGGGGGCCCGGGAGCAGTACTTC. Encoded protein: CASSQEGGGGAREQYF.

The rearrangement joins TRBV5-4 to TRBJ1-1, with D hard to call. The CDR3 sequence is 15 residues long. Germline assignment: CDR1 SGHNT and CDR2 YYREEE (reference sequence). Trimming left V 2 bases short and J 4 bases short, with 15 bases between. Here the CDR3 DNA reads TGTGCCAGCAGCTTAACACTAATGCGGAGCACTGAAGCTTTCTTT. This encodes CASSLTLMRSTEAFF.

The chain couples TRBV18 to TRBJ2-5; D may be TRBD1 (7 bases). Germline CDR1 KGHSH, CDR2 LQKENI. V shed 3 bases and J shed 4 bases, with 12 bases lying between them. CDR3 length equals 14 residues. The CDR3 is CASSPYQGGETQYF. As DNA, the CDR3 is TGTGCCAGCTCACCTTATCAGGGGGGAGAGACCCAGTACTTC.

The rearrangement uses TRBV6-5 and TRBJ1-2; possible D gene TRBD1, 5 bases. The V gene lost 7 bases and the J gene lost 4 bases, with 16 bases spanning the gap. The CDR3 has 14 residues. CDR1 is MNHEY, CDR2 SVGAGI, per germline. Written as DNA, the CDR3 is TGTGCCAGCACGAGTTTGACAGTTGGCTATGGCTACACCTTC. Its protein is CASTSLTVGYGYTF.

In nucleotides, the CDR3 is TGTGCCAGCAGTGCGGGACTAGCGGGGTCCGAGCAGTTCTTC. Translated: CASSAGLAGSEQFF. This chain connects TRBV2 to TRBJ2-1, with 13 positions matching TRBD2. The CDR3 covers 14 residues. J was trimmed by 10 bases and V by 4 bases; bases with no gene match: 4. Germline CDR1 reads SNHLY; CDR2 reads FYNNEI.

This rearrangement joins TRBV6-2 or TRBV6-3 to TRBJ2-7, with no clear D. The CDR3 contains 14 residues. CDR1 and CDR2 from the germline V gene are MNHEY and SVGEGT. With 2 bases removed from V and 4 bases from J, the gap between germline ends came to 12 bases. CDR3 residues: CASSYDGYRYEQYF. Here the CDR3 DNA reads TGTGCCAGCAGTTACGACGGGTATAGGTACGAGCAGTACTTC.

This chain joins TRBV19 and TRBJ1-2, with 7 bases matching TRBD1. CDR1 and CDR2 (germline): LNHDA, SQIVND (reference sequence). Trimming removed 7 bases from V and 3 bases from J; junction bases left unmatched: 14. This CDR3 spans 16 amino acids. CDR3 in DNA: TGTGCCAGTACCCCCTCGGGACAGACTGAGCACTATGGCTACACCTTC. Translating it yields CASTPSGQTEHYGYTF.

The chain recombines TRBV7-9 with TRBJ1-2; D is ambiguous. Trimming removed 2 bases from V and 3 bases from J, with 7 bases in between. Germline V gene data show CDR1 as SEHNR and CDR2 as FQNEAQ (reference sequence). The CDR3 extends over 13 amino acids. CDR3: CASSLQQDYGYTF. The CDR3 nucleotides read TGTGCCAGCAGCTTACAACAAGACTATGGCTACACCTTC.

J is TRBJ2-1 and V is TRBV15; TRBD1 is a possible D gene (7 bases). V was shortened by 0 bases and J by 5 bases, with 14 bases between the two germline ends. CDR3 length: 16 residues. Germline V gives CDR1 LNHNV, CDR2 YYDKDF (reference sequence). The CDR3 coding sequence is TGTGCCACCAGCAGAGATCGAGGGGGCGGGAACAATGAGCAGTTCTTC. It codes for CATSRDRGGGNNEQFF. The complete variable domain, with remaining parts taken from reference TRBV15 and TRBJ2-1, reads DAMVIQNPRYQVTQFGKPVTLSCSQTLNHNVMYWYQQKSSQAPKLLFHYYDKDFNNEADTPDNFQSRRPNTSFCFLDIRSPGLGDTAMYLCATSRDRGGGNNEQFFGPGTRLTVL.

The CDR3 coding sequence is TGTGCCAGCAGTGAATCGGGGCACGAGCGGTCACCCCTCCACTTT. Protein sequence: CASSESGHERSPLHF. V gene TRBV25-1 combines with J gene TRBJ1-6; tentatively, D is TRBD1 (5 bases). Trimming shortened V by 1 base and J by 10 bases, and 14 bases separated the two germline ends. The CDR3 loop spans 15 amino acids. From germline, CDR1 is MGHDK and CDR2 SYGVNS.

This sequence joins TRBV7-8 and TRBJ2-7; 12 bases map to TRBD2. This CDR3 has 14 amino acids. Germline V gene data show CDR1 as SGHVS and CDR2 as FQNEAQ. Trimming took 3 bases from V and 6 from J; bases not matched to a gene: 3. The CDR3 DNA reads TGTGCCAGCAGCTTCCTAGCGGGGGGGTCCGAGCAGTACTTC. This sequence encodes CASSFLAGGSEQYF.

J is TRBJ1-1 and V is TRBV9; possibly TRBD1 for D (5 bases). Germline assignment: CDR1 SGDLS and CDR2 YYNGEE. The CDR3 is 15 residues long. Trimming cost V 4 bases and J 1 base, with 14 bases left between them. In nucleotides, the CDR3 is TGTGCCAGCAGCTCCTCGGGGGAGTCGAACACTGAAGCTTTCTTT. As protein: CASSSSGESNTEAFF.

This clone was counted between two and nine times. The CDR3 DNA sequence: TGTGCCAGCAGCCGATCCGGAGAACCTGATCAGCCCCAGCATTTT. Translated, it gives CASSRSGEPDQPQHF. The chain joins TRBV5-4 to TRBJ1-5, with D uncertain. Germline V gives CDR1 SGHNT, CDR2 YYREEE (reference sequence). The CDR3 runs to 15 residues. The ends were cut back, 4 bases at V and 5 bases at J, with 16 bases in the middle.

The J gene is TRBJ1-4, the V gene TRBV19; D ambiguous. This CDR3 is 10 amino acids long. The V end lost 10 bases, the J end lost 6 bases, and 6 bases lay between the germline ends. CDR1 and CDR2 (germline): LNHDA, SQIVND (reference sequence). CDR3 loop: CATGHEKLFF. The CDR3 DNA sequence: TGTGCCACCGGACATGAAAAACTGTTTTTT.

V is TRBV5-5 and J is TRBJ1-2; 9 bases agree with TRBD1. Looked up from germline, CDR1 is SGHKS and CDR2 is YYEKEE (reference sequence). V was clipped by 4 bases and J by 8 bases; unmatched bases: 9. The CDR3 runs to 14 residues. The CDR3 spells CASSPWTGVGGYTF. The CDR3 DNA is TGTGCCAGCAGCCCCTGGACAGGGGTAGGAGGCTACACCTTC.

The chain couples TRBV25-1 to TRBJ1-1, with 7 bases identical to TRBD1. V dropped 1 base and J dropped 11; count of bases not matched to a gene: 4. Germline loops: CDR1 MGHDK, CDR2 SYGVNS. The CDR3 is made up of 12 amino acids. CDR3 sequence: CASSEWGQKAFF. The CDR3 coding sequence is TGTGCCAGCAGTGAATGGGGACAGAAGGCTTTCTTT.

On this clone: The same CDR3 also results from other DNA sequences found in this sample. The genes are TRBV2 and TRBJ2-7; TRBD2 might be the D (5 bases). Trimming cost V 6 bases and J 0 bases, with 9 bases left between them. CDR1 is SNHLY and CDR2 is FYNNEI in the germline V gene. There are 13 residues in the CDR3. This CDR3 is CASRRDGSYEQYF. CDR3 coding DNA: TGTGCCAGCAGGAGGGATGGCTCCTACGAGCAGTACTTC.

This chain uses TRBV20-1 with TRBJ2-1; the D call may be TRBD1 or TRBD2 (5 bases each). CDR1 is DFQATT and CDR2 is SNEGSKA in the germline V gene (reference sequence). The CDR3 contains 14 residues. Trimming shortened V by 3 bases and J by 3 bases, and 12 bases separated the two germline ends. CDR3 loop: CSASLGPGYNEQFF. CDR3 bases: TGCAGTGCTAGTTTGGGACCCGGCTACAATGAGCAGTTCTTC.

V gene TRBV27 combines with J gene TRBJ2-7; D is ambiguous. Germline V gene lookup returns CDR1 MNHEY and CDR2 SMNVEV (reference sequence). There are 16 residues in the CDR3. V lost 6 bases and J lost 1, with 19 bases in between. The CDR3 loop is CASSSQGGRPSYEQYF. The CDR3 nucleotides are TGTGCCAGCAGCAGCCAAGGTGGCAGGCCTTCCTACGAGCAGTACTTC.

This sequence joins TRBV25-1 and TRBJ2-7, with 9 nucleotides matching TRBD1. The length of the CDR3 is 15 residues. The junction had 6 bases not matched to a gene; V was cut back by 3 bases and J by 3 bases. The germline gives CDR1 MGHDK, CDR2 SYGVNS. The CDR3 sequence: CASSDPGQGNYEQYF. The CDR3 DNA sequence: TGTGCCAGCAGTGATCCGGGACAGGGCAACTACGAGCAGTACTTC.

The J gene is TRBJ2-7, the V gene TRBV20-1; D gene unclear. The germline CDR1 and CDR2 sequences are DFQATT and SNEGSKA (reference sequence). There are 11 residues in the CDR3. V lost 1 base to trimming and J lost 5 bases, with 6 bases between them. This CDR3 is CSARGTNEQYF. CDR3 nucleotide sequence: TGCAGTGCTAGAGGAACGAACGAGCAGTACTTC.

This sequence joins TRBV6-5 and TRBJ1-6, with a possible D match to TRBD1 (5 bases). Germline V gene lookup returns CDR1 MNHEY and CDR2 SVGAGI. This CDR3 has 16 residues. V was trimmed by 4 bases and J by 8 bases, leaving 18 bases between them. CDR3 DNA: TGTGCCAGCAGTTTCTCGGGACTTAGGAGGGATTCACCCCTCCACTTT. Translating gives CASSFSGLRRDSPLHF.

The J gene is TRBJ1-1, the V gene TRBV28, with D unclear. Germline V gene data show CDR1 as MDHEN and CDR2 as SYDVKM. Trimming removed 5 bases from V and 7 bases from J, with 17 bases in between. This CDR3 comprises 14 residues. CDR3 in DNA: TGTGCCAGCAGTCCCACGTCATGGCCCCGTGAAGCTTTCTTT. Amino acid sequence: CASSPTSWPREAFF.

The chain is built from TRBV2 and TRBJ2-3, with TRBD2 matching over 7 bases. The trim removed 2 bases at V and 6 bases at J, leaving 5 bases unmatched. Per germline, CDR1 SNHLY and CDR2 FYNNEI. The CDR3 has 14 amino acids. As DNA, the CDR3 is TGTGCCAGCAGTGAACGGGGGGTGCTTGATACGCAGTATTTT. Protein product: CASSERGVLDTQYF. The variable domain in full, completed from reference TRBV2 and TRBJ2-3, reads EPEVTQTPSHQVTQMGQEVILRCVPISNHLYFYWYRQILGQKVEFLVSFYNNEISEKSEIFDDQFSVERPDGSNFTLKIRSTKLEDSAMYFCASSERGVLDTQYFGPGTRLTVL.

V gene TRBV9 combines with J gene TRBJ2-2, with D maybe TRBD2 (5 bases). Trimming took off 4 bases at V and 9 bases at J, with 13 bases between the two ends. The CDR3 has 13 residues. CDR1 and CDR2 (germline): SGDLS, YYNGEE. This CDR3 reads CASSSPTGRELFF. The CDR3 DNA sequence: TGTGCCAGCAGCTCACCGACCGGGAGGGAGCTGTTTTTT. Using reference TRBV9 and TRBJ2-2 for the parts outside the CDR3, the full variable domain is DSGVTQTPKHLITATGQRVTLRCSPRSGDLSVYWYQQSLDQGLQFLIQYYNGEERAKGNILERFSAQQFPDLHSELNLSSLELGDSALYFCASSSPTGRELFFGEGSRLTVL.

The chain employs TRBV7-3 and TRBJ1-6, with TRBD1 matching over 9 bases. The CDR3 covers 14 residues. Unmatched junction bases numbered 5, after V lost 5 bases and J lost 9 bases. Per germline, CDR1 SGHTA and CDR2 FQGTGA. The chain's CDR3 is CASSETGGGSPLHF. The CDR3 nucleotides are TGTGCCAGCAGCGAAACAGGGGGCGGTTCACCCCTCCACTTT.